This TCR beta chain appears in the sequencing data of a study of blood T cells in healthy people across ages (dated by TCRdb to between 2015 and 2016). Regarding the complete study: In model experiments, roughly one uniquely barcoded TCR beta cDNA molecule per two T cells was captured by template switching. The study measured age-related changes in TCR beta repertoire diversity using deep sequencing normalized with unique cDNA molecular identifiers. The donors were divided into four age groups: young (average roughly 17 years), middle-aged (around 41), aged (about 62) and long-lived (around 87). Two additional independent replicas of 1 million unique cDNA reads from the same blood draw were analyzed for two donors (one aged 18 to 30 and one aged 80 or older). Study-level results and caveats: Because donor CMV infection status was unknown, age-related changes in expanded clonotypes were potentially confounded. Estimates of total diversity based on one million sequenced T cells were regarded as lower bounds and as underestimates. As age increased, observed TCR beta diversity per million T cells dropped in a roughly linear way, and a significant reduction was already evident by age 40. Conclusive comparison of naive and antigen-experienced compartments was prevented by the profiling of bulk unsorted PBMCs. The long-lived group showed more naive CD4+ T cells, fewer expanded clones and increased TCR diversity than the aged group, suggesting age selection. There was a strong correlation between observed TCR beta diversity and the percentage of naive T cells measured by flow cytometry.

Systemically healthy Caucasian individuals from Russia, around 38 in total and aged about 6 to 95 years, were included as donors. Around 10 milliliters of peripheral blood were drawn from each donor into EDTA-treated Vacutainer tubes. Ficoll-Paque density-gradient centrifugation was used to isolate PBMCs, with at least 7 million per sample. Total RNA was extracted from PBMCs with Trizol reagent, with at least 6 micrograms obtained per sample. Naive CD45RAhigh/CD27high T cell percentages were measured by flow cytometry on a PBMC aliquot from every donor. The CDR3 measures 16 amino acids from cysteine to phenylalanine. The sequence is cut down to CDR3 DNA, 48 bases in frame from base 1. The germline V gene sets CDR1 to MDHEN and CDR2 to SYDVKM. Deletion took 1 base off V and 5 bases off J, with a span of 17 bases between the germline ends. With respect to this clonotype: Its target antigen remains unknown. No base-level quality is on record; no much larger clone is a single base apart.

The protocol used for the library was 5' RACE. The instrument was an Illumina HiSeq 2500. A second roughly 6 to 11 cycle PCR used a sample-barcoded 5' primer and a J-beta primer mix. A unique molecular identifier was introduced onto each TCR beta cDNA molecule by a template-switch 5' adaptor carrying 12 random nucleotides. Each sample yielded at least 2.5 million CDR3-containing paired-end reads. The Mint cDNA synthesis kit, primed by a TRBC-specific oligonucleotide, was used to synthesize first-strand cDNA from all RNA. All cDNA was treated with uracil-DNA glycosylase and then went through a first 18-cycle PCR with the universal primers M1SS and BC2_uni_R. The authors' analysis ran thus. Normalization of each sample was performed by random selection of 1 million high-quality reads, each carrying a distinct molecular identifier. Instead of being binned into consensus sequences, reads with shared molecular identifiers were discarded. MiTCR, run with a Q25 quality threshold and the strictest error-elimination algorithm, handled CDR3 identification, clonotype clustering and error correction. Lower-bound total TCR beta diversity was estimated with a nonparametric unseen species model using Euler transformation. TCRdb reanalyzed the raw reads on its own, using fastp at Q25 for trimming and MiXCR for clone calling, and kept in-frame beta chains. For every CDR3 protein sequence, its rows merge into one entry that carries the most common genes and DNA. The V and J calls shown here were made by TCRdb, not taken from the authors' results. The sample table contains 500,000 to 550,000 distinct CDR3 sequences; only one count was recorded for less than 25% of them. Of the sample, 8.7% is held by the ten largest clones.

These records were also assigned to another study, of T cells of mothers and their children. The second publication reports: The donors were nine systemically healthy Caucasian individuals, made up of three mothers and their six children. cDNA synthesis consumed the entire amount of extracted RNA, loaded at approximately 1.6 ug RNA in each 15 ul reaction. Sample barcodes and 2-4 random nucleotides were added via the M1S primer in the second PCR. More than 8 million TCR beta CDR3 reads were obtained from each mother, and some 3 million reads were obtained from each child. In both related and unrelated pairs, thymic selection shapes the output of TCR recombination in a similar way, with inherited differences having only a minor effect. Normalized repertoire overlap was always found to be slightly, but never significantly, higher in related mother-child pairs than in unrelated mother-child pairs. Persistent microchimeric T cell clones were not detected, at a sensitivity of about 100 clones per million clonotypes. In the study, deep NGS was used to compare the TCR beta repertoires of mothers and children, and features distinguishing related mother-child pairs from unrelated individuals were sought. The mean age was around 40 +/- 4 years for the mothers and approximately 11 +/- 4 years for the children. After adapters were ligated using NEBNext reagents, the libraries underwent 100+100 nt paired-end sequencing on an Illumina HiSeq 2000. Mother and child libraries were prepared a month apart and sequenced in separate runs to prevent cross-contamination. For each donor, somewhere between about 450,000 and 2,000,000 distinct TCR beta clonotypes were identified. Naive TCR beta clonotypes were estimated from low-frequency clonotypes matched to each donor's FACS-determined naive share, without sorting.

The sequence derives from a boy aged 10-17 years in good health. Sequenced input: blood. The chain is encoded by TRBV28 joined to TRBJ2-5; TRBD2 is a weak D gene call, 6 bases matching. The DNA reads TGTGCCAGCAGTTTATACCGGGAGAACCTCGGGGAGACCCAGTACTTC. Its translation reads: CASSLYRENLGETQYF. With the portions outside the CDR3 filled from the reference TRBV28 and TRBJ2-5 genes, the complete variable region becomes DVKVTQSSRYLVKRTGEKVFLECVQDMDHENMFWYRQDPGLGLRLIYFSYDVKMKEKGDIPEGYSVSREKKERFSLILESASTNQTSMYLCASSLYRENLGETQYFGPGTRLLVL.